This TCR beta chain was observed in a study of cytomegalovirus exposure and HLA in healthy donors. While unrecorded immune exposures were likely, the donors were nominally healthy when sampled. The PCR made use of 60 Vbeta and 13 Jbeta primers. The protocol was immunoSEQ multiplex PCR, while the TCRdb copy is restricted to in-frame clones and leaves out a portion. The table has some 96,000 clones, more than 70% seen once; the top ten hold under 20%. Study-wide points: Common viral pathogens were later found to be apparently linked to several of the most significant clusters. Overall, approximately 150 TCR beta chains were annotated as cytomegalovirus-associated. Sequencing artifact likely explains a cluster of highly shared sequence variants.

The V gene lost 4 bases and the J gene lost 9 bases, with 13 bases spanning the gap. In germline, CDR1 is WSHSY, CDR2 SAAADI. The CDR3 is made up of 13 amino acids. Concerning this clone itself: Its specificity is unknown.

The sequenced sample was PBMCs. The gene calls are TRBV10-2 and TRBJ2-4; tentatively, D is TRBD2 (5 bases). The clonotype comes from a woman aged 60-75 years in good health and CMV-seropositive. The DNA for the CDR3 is TGCGCCAGCAGTGCGGACTCCGAGGGCATTCAGTACTTC. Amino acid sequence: CASSADSEGIQYF.